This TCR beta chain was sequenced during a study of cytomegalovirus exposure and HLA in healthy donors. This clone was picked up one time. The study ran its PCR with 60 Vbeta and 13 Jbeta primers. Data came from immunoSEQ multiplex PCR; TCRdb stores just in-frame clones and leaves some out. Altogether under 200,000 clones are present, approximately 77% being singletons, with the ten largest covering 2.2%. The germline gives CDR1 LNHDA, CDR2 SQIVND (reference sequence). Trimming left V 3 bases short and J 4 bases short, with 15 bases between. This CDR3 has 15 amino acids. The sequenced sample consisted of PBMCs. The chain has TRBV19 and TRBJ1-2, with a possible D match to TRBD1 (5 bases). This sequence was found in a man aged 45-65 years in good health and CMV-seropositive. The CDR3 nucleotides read TGTGCCAGTAGTATTCCCCCGGCAGGGCCCTATGGCTACACCTTC. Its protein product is CASSIPPAGPYGYTF.